These 6 T cell receptor beta chains came from one sample sequenced in a study of blood T cells in healthy people across ages (dated by TCRdb to 2013 to 2016). The method was 5' RACE. The instrument was an Illumina HiSeq 2500. A second PCR of roughly 7 to 11 cycles was run with a J-beta primer mix and a sample-barcoded 5' primer. The public reads were reanalyzed by TCRdb: fastp trimming at Q25, MiXCR alignment, in-frame beta chains only. Rows are combined by CDR3 protein, so each entry shows the most common genes and DNA. The sample profile shows around 620,000 distinct CDR3 sequences; roughly 28% of them were found once. The ten largest clones take up less than 20% of the sample. Sample: blood. The receptors were sampled from an older woman in good health.

The chain combines TRBV20-1 with TRBJ2-5; D perhaps matches TRBD2 (6 bases). This CDR3 has 13 amino acids. Trimming left V 1 base short and J 11 bases short, with 17 bases between. Germline V gene sequence: CDR1 DFQATT, CDR2 SNEGSKA (reference sequence). CDR3 sequence reads: CSARAPSSGEQYF. The CDR3 DNA is TGCAGTGCTAGAGCACCGAGCTCGGGAGAGCAGTACTTC.

Only a few counts were recorded for this clonotype. This chain uses TRBV29-1 with TRBJ2-7; D gene unclear. The germline CDR1 and CDR2 sequences are SQVTM and ANQGSEA. Trimming took 4 bases from V and 4 from J, leaving 11 bases between them. CDR3 length equals 12 residues. The DNA of the CDR3 is TGCAGCGTTGCTGGTTTTGCTTACGAGCAGTACTTC. Encoded protein: CSVAGFAYEQYF.

Only a few counts were recorded for this clonotype. The V and J genes are TRBV6-1 and TRBJ2-5; TRBD2 agrees at 8 bases. Per germline, CDR1 MNHNS and CDR2 SASEGT. Germline trimming cut 6 bases from V and 2 bases from J; bases unmatched to any gene: 14. The length of the CDR3 is 17 residues. The CDR3 loop is CASSASPRLARQETQYF. In DNA, the CDR3 is TGTGCCAGCAGCGCTTCTCCCAGACTAGCGAGGCAAGAGACCCAGTACTTC.

This clonotype was found a few times. V gene TRBV7-2 combines with J gene TRBJ2-5, with D maybe TRBD1 (5 bases). The CDR3 covers 13 residues. Germline V gives CDR1 SGHTA, CDR2 FQGNSA. The ends were cut back, 5 bases at V and 8 bases at J, with 15 bases in the middle. The CDR3 DNA is TGTGCCAGCAGCCCCCACAGGTTTGATACCCAGTACTTC. Residues: CASSPHRFDTQYF.

The chain joins TRBV7-9 to TRBJ2-4; a possible D gene is TRBD2 (5 bases). Germline V CDR1 and CDR2: SEHNR, FQNEAQ (reference sequence). With 3 bases removed from V and 0 bases from J, the gap between germline ends came to 9 bases. The CDR3 contains 15 residues. This CDR3 is CASSLGELAKNIQYF. CDR3 sequence (DNA): TGTGCCAGCAGCTTGGGAGAATTAGCCAAAAACATTCAGTACTTC.

The V and J genes are TRBV7-2 and TRBJ1-3; D is unresolved. Germline values: CDR1 SGHTA, CDR2 FQGNSA. This CDR3 region has 15 residues. V shed 1 base and J shed 0 bases, with 7 bases lying between them. CDR3 sequence reads: CASSLGSYSGNTIYF. The CDR3 DNA reads TGTGCCAGCAGCTTAGGGTCTTACTCTGGAAACACCATATATTTT.